This T cell receptor beta chain stems from a study of T cells after posttransplantation cyclophosphamide. This clone was seen many times. The antigen remains undetermined. Clones were sequenced by immunoSEQ multiplex PCR, and TCRdb holds only the in-frame ones, with some missing. Sampling found almost 35,000 clones, none seen once. From germline, CDR1 is PRHDT and CDR2 FYEKMQ (reference sequence). With 5 bases clipped from V and 7 bases from J, the junction kept 12 bases outside the gene matches. There are 16 residues in the CDR3. Findings and limits, study-wide: Donor CD8+ memory clones often dominated recipient blood repertoires at later times. TRB overlap between skin or GI tissue T cells and blood was limited. After PTCy, TRB diversity resembled that of CNI/methotrexate controls.

This related bone marrow graft donor gave peripheral blood on the day of marrow donation. The sequenced sample consisted of PBMCs. The V gene is TRBV13, the J gene TRBJ2-1; 9 nucleotides line up with TRBD2. The TCR comes from a woman aged 45-60 years in good health and a related stem cell transplant donor. The CDR3 loop is CASSPPRGRAANEQFF. The CDR3 region has the DNA TGTGCCAGCAGCCCTCCCCGCGGGAGGGCGGCAAATGAGCAGTTCTTC.